This T cell receptor beta chain was sequenced during a study of shared T cell receptors in the human thymus. TCRdb keeps only in-frame clones here, not all; method: immunoSEQ multiplex PCR. Of approximately 660,000 clones listed, roughly 90% are singletons. V was pared by 3 bases and J by 0 bases, with 7 bases between. This CDR3 has 14 residues. Germline CDR1 SGHRS, CDR2 YFSETQ. The sample also formed part of further work on human thymus T cells.

This rearrangement joins TRBV5-1 to TRBJ2-4, with a tentative D call TRBD1 (6 bases). The sequenced sample consisted of thymocytes. This receptor was obtained from a boy younger than two with a congenital heart defect. The CDR3 here is CASSYREAKNIQYF. The CDR3 DNA reads TGCGCCAGCAGCTACAGGGAAGCCAAAAACATTCAGTACTTC.